This TCR beta chain was identified during a study of beta chain features in type 1 diabetes. As concerns this clone: No antigen is known for it.

CDR1 is SGHKS, CDR2 YYEKEE, per germline (reference sequence). The CDR3 contains 15 residues. J gave up 4 bases and V 4 bases, and 8 bases lay outside the gene matches. Sequencing targeted expressed TCRB transcripts, as all isolated RNA had been reverse transcribed. Measured with immunoSEQ multiplex PCR; TCRdb has only the in-frame clones, and not every one. The data contain 120,000 or so clones, approximately 15% of them singletons. Study-wide results and limits: Type 1 diabetes patients had TCRB CDR3s that were shorter (moderately but significantly so) in all four CD4+ subsets.

The chain joins TRBV5-5 to TRBJ1-1; 9 bases agree with TRBD1. The sequenced sample consisted of central memory CD4+ T cells from blood. This TCR came from a young man with type 1 diabetes. CDR3 coding DNA: TGTGCCAGCAGCAACCTCGACAGGGGGAGCACTGAAGCTTTCTTT. It specifies CASSNLDRGSTEAFF.